This T cell receptor (beta chain) was identified in a study of blood T cell repertoires in COVID-19. As for the study in general: From T cells, B-cell-depleted T cells, or PBMCs came the material, which was cDNA or gDNA.

Under the authors' procedure: By means of reference gene primer amplification, nucleated cell counts were estimated. Sequenced by immunoSEQ multiplex PCR; TCRdb stores in-frame clones only, minus some. That table supplies the V and J calls and clone size; D and trimming were determined from the DNA. The sample lists about 350,000 clones; approximately 91% were seen once. This clone is a singleton in its sample. Exposed participants encountered a COVID-19 case during the 2 weeks preceding study entry. This TCR was recovered from a woman in her twenties or thirties who had been exposed to COVID-19. The sample consisted of PBMCs or T cells enriched from blood (not recorded which).

CDR3 residues: CASSQPTRVEKLFF. CDR3 DNA sequence: TGCGCCAGCAGCCAACCCACTCGGGTGGAAAAACTGTTTTTT. The V and J genes are TRBV4-1 and TRBJ1-4; no clear D gene. Deletions cut 2 bases from V and 8 bases from J, with 12 bases between. The length of the CDR3 is 14 residues. Germline CDR1 reads MGHRA; CDR2 reads YSYEKL.